The 3 T cell receptor beta chains reported below all come from one sample, sequenced in a study of T cells in localized non-small cell lung cancer. TCRdb's copy holds only in-frame clones and misses some; the assay was immunoSEQ multiplex PCR. The sample holds over 950 clones; around 42% are singletons and the top ten take roughly 8.7%. The specimen comprised lung tumor tissue, sampled before any cancer treatment. Receptor source: a woman aged 35 to 70 with stage I lung adenocarcinoma.

A few counts support this clone. The rearrangement links TRBV11-3 to TRBJ1-1; D gene unclear. V was shortened by 3 bases and J by 1 base, with 9 bases between the two germline ends. Germline V CDR1 and CDR2: SGHNT, YENEEA. The CDR3 is 14 residues long. CDR3 nucleotide sequence: TGTGCCAGCAGCTTGCCCTTAGGGAACACTGAAGCTTTCTTT. As protein: CASSLPLGNTEAFF.

J is TRBJ2-5 and V is TRBV18; D not certain. CDR3 length equals 14 residues. From germline, CDR1 is KGHSH and CDR2 LQKENI. Trimming removed 2 bases at V and 5 bases at J, with 12 bases between. This chain's CDR3 is CASSPTRLAETQYF. Here the CDR3 DNA reads TGTGCCAGCTCACCAACACGTCTGGCTGAGACCCAGTACTTC.

This chain uses TRBV18 with TRBJ2-5; D is undetermined. V lost 1 base and J lost 2, with 5 bases in between. This CDR3 is built from 13 residues. Looked up from germline, CDR1 is KGHSH and CDR2 is LQKENI. CDR3 sequence: CASSPLGQETQYF. The CDR3 DNA reads as TGTGCCAGCTCACCACTAGGGCAAGAGACCCAGTACTTC. Together with reference TRBV18 and TRBJ2-5, the CDR3 gives the full variable domain: NAGVMQNPRHLVRRRGQEARLRCSPMKGHSHVYWYRQLPEEGLKFMVYLQKENIIDESGMPKERFSAEFPKEGPSILRIQQVVRGDSAAYFCASSPLGQETQYFGPGTRLLVL.